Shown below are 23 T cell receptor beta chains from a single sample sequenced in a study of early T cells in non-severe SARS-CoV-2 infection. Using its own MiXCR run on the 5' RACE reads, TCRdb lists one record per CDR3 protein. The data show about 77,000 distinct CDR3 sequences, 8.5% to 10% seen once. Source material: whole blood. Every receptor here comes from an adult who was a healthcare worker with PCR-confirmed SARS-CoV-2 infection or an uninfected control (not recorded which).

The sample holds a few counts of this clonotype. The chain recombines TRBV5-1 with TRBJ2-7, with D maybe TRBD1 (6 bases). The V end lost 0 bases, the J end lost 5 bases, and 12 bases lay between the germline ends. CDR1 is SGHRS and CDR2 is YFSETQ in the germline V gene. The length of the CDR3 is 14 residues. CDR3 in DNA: TGCGCCAGCAGCTTGGGACAGGCCGGGAACGAGCAGTACTTC. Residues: CASSLGQAGNEQYF.

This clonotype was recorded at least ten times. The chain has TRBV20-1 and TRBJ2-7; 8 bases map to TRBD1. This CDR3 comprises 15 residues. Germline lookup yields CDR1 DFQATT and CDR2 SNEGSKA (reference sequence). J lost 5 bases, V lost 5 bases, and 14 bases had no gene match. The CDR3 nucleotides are TGCAGTGCTCTCCTTCACCCCAGGGGGCCCGACGAGCAGTACTTC. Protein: CSALLHPRGPDEQYF.

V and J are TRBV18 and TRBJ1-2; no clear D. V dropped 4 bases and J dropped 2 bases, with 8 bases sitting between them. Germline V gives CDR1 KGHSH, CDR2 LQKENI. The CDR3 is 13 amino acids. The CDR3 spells CASSQEMNYGYTF. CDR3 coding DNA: TGTGCCAGCTCACAGGAAATGAACTATGGCTACACCTTC.

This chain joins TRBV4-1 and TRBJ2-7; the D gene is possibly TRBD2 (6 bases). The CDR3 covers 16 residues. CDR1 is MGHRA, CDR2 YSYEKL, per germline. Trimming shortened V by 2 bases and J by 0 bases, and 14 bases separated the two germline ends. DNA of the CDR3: TGCGCCAGCAGCCAAAAGGGCCTCGGGAGCTCCTACGAGCAGTACTTC. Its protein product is CASSQKGLGSSYEQYF.

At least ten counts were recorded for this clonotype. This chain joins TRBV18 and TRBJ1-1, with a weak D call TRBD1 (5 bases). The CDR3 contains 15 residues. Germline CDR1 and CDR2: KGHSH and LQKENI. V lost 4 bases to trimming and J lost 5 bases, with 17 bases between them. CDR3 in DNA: TGTGCCAGCTCACTCTCCAGGGTCCGGAAAACTGAAGCTTTCTTT. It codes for CASSLSRVRKTEAFF.

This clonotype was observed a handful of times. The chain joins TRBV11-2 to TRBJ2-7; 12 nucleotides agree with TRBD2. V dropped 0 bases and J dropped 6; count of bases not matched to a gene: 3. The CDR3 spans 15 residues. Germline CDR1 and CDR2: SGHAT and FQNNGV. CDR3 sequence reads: CASSLESSGRVEQYF. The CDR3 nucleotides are TGTGCCAGCAGCTTAGAGTCTAGCGGGAGGGTCGAGCAGTACTTC.

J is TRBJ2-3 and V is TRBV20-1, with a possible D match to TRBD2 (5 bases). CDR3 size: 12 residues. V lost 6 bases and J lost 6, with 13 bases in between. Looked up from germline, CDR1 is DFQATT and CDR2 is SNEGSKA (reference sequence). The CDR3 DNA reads TGCAGTGCGACTAACCTATTGGATACGCAGTATTTT. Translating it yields CSATNLLDTQYF.

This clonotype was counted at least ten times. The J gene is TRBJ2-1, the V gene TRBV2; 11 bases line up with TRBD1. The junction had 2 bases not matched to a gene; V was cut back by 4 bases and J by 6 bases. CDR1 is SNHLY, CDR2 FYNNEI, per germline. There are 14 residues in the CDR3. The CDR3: CASSAGTGGNEQFF. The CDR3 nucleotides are TGTGCCAGCAGTGCCGGGACAGGGGGCAATGAGCAGTTCTTC. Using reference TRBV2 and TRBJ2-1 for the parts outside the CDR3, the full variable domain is EPEVTQTPSHQVTQMGQEVILRCVPISNHLYFYWYRQILGQKVEFLVSFYNNEISEKSEIFDDQFSVERPDGSNFTLKIRSTKLEDSAMYFCASSAGTGGNEQFFGPGTRLTVL.

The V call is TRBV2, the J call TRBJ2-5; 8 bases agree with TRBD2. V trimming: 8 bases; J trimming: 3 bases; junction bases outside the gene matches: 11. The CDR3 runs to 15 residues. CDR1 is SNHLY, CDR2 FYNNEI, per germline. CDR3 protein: CASSRRGAGKETQYF. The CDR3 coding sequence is TGTGCCAGCTCCCGGCGGGGGGCGGGAAAAGAGACCCAGTACTTC.

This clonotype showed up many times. In DNA form, the CDR3 reads TGTGCCAGCAGGCCCTGGACGGGAACCTACGAGCAGTACTTC. Amino acids: CASRPWTGTYEQYF. The rearrangement joins TRBV27 to TRBJ2-7; D might be TRBD2 (5 bases). V was cut by 6 bases and J by 2 bases, with 14 bases left in between. Per the germline V gene, CDR1 is MNHEY and CDR2 is SMNVEV (reference sequence). The CDR3 covers 14 residues.

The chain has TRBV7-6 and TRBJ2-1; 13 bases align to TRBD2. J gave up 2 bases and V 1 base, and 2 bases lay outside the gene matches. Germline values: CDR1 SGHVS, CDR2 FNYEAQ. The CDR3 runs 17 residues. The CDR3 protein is CASSLGLAGGPYNEQFF. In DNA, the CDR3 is TGTGCCAGCAGCTTAGGACTAGCGGGAGGACCCTACAATGAGCAGTTCTTC.

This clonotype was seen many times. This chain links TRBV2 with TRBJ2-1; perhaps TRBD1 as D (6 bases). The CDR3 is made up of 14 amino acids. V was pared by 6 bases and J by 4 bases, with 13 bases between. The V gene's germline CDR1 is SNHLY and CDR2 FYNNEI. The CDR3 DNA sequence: TGTGCCAGCAGCCGAGGACAGAGGTACAATGAGCAGTTCTTC. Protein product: CASSRGQRYNEQFF.

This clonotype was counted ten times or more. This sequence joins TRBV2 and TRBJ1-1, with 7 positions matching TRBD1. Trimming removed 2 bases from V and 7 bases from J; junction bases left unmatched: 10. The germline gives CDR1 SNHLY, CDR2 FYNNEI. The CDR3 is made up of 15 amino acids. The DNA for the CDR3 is TGTGCCAGCAGTGAAAGGATGGCCGGACAGGTTGAAGCTTTCTTT. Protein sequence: CASSERMAGQVEAFF. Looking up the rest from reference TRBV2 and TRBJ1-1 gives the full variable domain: EPEVTQTPSHQVTQMGQEVILRCVPISNHLYFYWYRQILGQKVEFLVSFYNNEISEKSEIFDDQFSVERPDGSNFTLKIRSTKLEDSAMYFCASSERMAGQVEAFFGQGTRLTVV.

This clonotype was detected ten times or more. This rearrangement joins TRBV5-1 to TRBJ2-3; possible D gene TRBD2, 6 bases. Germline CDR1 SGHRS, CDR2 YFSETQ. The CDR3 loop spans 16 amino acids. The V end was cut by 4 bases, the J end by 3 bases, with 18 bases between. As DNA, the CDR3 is TGCGCCAGCAGCCCAACCGGACGGGAGTGGACAGATACGCAGTATTTT. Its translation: CASSPTGREWTDTQYF. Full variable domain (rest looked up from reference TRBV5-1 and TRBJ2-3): KAGVTQTPRYLIKTRGQQVTLSCSPISGHRSVSWYQQTPGQGLQFLFEYFSETQRNKGNFPGRFSGRQFSNSRSEMNVSTLELGDSALYLCASSPTGREWTDTQYFGPGTRLTVL.

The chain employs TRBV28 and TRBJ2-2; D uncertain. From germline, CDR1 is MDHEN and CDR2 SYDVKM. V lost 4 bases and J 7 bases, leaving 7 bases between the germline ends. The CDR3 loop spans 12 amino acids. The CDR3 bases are TGTGCCAGCAGTTCCGGCGGCGGGGAGCTGTTTTTT. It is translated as CASSSGGGELFF. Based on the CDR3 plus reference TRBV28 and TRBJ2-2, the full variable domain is DVKVTQSSRYLVKRTGEKVFLECVQDMDHENMFWYRQDPGLGLRLIYFSYDVKMKEKGDIPEGYSVSREKKERFSLILESASTNQTSMYLCASSSGGGELFFGEGSRLTVL.

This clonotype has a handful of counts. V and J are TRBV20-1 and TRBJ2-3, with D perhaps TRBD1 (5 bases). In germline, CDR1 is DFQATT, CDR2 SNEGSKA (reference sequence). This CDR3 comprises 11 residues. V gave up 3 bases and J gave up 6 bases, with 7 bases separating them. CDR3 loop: CSARGRDTQYF. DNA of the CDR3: TGCAGTGCTAGGGGGCGGGATACGCAGTATTTT.

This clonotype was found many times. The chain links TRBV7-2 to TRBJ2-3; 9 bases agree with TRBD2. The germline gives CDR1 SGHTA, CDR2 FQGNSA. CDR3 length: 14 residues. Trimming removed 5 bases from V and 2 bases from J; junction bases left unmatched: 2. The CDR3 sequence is CASSPSGVTDTQYF. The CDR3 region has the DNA TGTGCCAGCAGCCCTAGCGGGGTCACAGATACGCAGTATTTT.

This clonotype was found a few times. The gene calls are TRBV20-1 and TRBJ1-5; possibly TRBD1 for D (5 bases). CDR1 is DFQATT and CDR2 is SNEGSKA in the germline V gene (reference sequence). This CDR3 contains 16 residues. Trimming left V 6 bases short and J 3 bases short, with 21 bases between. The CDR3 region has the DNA TGCAGTGCCAGGGCCGGGGGTCTGGGTCCCAATCAGCCCCAGCATTTT. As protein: CSARAGGLGPNQPQHF.

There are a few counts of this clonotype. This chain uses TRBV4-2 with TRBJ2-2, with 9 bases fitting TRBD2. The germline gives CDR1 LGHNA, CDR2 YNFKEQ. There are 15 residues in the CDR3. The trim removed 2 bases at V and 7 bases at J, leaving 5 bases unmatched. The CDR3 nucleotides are TGTGCCAGCAGCCAATCTAGCGGGATCAACGGGGAGCTGTTTTTT. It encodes CASSQSSGINGELFF.

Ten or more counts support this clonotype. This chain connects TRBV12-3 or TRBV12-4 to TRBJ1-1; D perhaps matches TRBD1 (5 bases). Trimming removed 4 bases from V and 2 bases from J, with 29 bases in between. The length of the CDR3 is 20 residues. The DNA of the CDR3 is TGTGCCAGCAGTTCCGTGTGGGGTGACAGCTTGGGGAAACTTAACACTGAAGCTTTCTTT. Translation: CASSSVWGDSLGKLNTEAFF.

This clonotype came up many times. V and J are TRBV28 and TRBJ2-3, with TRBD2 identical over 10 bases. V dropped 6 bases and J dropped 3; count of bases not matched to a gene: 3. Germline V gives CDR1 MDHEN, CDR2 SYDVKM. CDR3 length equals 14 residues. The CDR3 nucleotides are TGTGCCAGCAGAGCGGGAGGGCCTACAGATACGCAGTATTTT. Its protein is CASRAGGPTDTQYF.

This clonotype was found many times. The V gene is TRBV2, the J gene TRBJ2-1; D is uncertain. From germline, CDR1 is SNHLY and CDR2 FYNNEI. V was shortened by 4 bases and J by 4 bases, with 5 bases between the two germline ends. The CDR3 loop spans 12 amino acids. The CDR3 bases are TGTGCCAGCAGTGCTCAGTACAATGAGCAGTTCTTC. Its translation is CASSAQYNEQFF.

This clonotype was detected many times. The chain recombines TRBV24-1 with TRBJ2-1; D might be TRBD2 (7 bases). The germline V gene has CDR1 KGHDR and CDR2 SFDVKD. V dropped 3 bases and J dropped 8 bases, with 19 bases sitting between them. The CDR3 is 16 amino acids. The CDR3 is CATSDPGGPWGDEQFF. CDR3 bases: TGTGCCACCAGTGATCCCGGGGGGCCCTGGGGCGATGAGCAGTTCTTC.